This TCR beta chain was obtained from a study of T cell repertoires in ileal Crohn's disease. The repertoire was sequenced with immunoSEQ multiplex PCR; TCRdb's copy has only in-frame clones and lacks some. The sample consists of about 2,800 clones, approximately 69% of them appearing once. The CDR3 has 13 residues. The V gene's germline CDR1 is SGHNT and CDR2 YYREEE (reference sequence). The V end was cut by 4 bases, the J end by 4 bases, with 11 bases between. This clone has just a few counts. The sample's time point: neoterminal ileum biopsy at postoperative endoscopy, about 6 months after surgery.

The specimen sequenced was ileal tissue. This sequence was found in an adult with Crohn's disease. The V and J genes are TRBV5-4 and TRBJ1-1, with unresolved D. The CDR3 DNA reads TGTGCCAGCAGCCCTACCCGGTCCACTGAAGCTTTCTTT. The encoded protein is CASSPTRSTEAFF.